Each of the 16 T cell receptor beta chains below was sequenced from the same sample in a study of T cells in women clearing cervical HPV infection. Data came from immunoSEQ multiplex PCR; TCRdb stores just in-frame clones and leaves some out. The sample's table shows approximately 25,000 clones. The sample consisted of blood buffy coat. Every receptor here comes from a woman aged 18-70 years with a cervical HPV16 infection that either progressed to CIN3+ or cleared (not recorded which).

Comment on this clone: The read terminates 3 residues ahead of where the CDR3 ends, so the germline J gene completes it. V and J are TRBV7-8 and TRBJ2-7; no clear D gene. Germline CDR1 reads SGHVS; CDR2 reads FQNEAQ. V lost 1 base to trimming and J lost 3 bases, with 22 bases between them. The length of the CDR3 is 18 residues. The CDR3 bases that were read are TGTGCCAGCAGCTTAGTCGCCATCAGAATTACAAAAGACTACGAG. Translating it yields CASSLVAIRITKDYE. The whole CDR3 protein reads CASSLVAIRITKDYEQYF.

CDR3 in amino acids: CASSYARSANTGELFF. The CDR3 bases that were read are TGTGCCAGCAGTTACGCGAGGAGCGCGAACACCGGGGAG. This sequence joins TRBV6-2 or TRBV6-3 and TRBJ2-2; D unresolved. The read ends 3 residues early relative to the CDR3; the germline J gene fills the gap. The germline V gene has CDR1 MNHEY and CDR2 SVGEGT. The CDR3 covers 16 residues. V gave up 2 bases and J gave up 0 bases, with 10 bases separating them.

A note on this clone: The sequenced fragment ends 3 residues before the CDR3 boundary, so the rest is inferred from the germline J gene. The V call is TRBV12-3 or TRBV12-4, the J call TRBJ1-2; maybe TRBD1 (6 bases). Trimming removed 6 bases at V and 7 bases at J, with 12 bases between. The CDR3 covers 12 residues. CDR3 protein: CASSFTRGGYTF. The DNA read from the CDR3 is TGTGCCAGCAGCTTTACCAGGGGTGGC.

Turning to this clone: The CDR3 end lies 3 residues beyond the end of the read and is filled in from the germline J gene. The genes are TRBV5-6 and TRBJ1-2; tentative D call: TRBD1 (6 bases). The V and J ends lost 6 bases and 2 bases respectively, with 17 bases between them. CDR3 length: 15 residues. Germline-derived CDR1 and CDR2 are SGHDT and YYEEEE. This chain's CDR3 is CASTSLNGGNYGYTF. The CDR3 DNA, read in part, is TGTGCCAGCACCTCCCTCAATGGGGGCAACTATGGC.

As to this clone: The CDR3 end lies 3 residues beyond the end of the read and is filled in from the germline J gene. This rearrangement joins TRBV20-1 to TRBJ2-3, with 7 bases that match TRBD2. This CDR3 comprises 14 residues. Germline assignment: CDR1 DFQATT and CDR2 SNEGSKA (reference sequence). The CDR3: CSGNGWGGKETQYF. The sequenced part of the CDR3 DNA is TGCAGTGGAAATGGGTGGGGGGGTAAAGAGACG.

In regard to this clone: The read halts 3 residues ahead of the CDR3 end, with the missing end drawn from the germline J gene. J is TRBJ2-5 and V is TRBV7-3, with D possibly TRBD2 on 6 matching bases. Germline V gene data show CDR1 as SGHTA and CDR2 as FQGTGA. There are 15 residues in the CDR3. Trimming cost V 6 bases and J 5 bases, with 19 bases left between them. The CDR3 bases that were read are TGTGCCAGCAGTCCCGGTGCGGGACGGGGGGAGACC. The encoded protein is CASSPGAGRGET. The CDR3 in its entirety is CASSPGAGRGETQYF. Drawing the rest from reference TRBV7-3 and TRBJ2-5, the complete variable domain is GAGVSQTPSNKVTEKGKYVELRCDPISGHTALYWYRQSLGQGPEFLIYFQGTGAADDSGLPNDRFFAVRPEGSVSTLKIQRTERGDSAVYLCASSPGAGRGETQYFGPGTRLLVL.

Incomplete CDR3 DNA: TGTGCCAGCAGCTTAAGCGGGGCCTACCAAGAGACG. The encoded protein is CASSLSGAYQET. The full CDR3 is CASSLSGAYQETQYF. This rearrangement joins TRBV7-9 to TRBJ2-3; 7 bases are shared with TRBD2. The CDR3 end falls 3 residues outside the read, so it is completed with the germline J gene. Looked up from germline, CDR1 is SEHNR and CDR2 is FQNEAQ (reference sequence). The CDR3 runs to 15 residues.

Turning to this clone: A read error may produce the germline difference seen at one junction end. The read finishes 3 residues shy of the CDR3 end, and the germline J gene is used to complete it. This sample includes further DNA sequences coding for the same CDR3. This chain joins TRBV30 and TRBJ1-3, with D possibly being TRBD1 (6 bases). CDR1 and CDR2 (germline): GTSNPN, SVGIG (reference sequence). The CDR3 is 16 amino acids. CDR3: CAWSVVSRGSGNTIYF. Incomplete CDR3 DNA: TGTGCCTGGAGTGTAGTTTCCAGGGGCTCTGGAAACACA. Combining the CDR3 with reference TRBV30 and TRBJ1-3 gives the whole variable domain SQTIHQWPATLVQPVGSPLSLECTVEGTSNPNLYWYRQAAGRGLQLLFYSVGIGQISSEVPQNLSASRPQDRQFILSSKKLLLSDSGFYLCAWSVVSRGSGNTIYFGEGSWLTVV.

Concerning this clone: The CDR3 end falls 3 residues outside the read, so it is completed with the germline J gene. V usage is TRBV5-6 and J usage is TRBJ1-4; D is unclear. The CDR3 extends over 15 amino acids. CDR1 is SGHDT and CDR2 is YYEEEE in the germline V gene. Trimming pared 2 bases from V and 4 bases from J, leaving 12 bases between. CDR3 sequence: CASSLRTVFNEKLFF. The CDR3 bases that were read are TGTGCCAGCAGCTTACGAACGGTCTTTAATGAAAAA.

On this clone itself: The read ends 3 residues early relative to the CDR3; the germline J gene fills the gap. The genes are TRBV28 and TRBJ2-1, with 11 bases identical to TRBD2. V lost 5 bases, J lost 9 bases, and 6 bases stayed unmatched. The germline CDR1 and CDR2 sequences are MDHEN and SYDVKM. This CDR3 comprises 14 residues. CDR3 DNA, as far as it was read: TGTGCCAGCAGTGATAGCGGGAGGGCAGGTGAG. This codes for CASSDSGRAGE. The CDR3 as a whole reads CASSDSGRAGEQFF. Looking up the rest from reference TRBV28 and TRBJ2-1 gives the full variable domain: DVKVTQSSRYLVKRTGEKVFLECVQDMDHENMFWYRQDPGLGLRLIYFSYDVKMKEKGDIPEGYSVSREKKERFSLILESASTNQTSMYLCASSDSGRAGEQFFGPGTRLTVL.

The CDR3 spells CASRPTGTNTGELFF. The sequenced CDR3 bases are TGTGCCAGCAGACCTACAGGGACGAACACCGGGGAG. The rearrangement uses TRBV11-3 and TRBJ2-2, with D perhaps TRBD1 (6 bases). The read terminates 3 residues before the CDR3 end, so the remaining end is supplied by the germline J gene. Germline assignment: CDR1 SGHNT and CDR2 YENEEA. V lost 6 bases to trimming and J lost 0 bases, with 11 bases between them. The CDR3 is 15 amino acids. Using reference TRBV11-3 and TRBJ2-2 for the parts outside the CDR3, the full variable domain is EAGVVQSPRYKIIEKKQPVAFWCNPISGHNTLYWYLQNLGQGPELLIRYENEEAVDDSQLPKDRFSAERLKGVDSTLKIQPAELGDSAVYLCASRPTGTNTGELFFGEGSRLTVL.

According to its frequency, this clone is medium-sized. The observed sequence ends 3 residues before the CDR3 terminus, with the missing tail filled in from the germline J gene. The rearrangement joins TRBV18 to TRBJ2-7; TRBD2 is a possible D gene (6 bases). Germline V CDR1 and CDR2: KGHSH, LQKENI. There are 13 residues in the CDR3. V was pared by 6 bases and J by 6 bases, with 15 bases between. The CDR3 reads CASSPGLQSEQYF. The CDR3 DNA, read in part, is TGTGCCAGCTCGCCGGGACTCCAGAGCGAG. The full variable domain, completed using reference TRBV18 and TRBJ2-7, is NAGVMQNPRHLVRRRGQEARLRCSPMKGHSHVYWYRQLPEEGLKFMVYLQKENIIDESGMPKERFSAEFPKEGPSILRIQQVVRGDSAAYFCASSPGLQSEQYFGPGTRLTVT.

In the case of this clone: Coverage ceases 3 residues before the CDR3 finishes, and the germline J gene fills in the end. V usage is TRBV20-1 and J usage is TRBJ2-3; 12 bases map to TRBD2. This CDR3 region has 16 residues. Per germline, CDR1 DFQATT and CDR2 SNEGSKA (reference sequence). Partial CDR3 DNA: TGCAGTGCTCCTCGACTAGCGGGAGCTCAGACCCAGACG. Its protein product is CSAPRLAGAQTQT. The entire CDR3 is CSAPRLAGAQTQTQYF.

The CDR3 bases that were read are TGTGCCAGCAGTGAAGCACAGGGGATCCAGCCC. This translates into CASSEAQGIQP. The full CDR3 protein is CASSEAQGIQPQHF. The chain links TRBV2 to TRBJ1-5; TRBD1 matches 7 bases. The DNA ends 3 residues before the CDR3 does, and the rest of the CDR3 is filled in from the germline J gene. The CDR3 runs 14 residues. Germline V gene data show CDR1 as SNHLY and CDR2 as FYNNEI. V was pared by 0 bases and J by 7 bases, with 3 bases of the junction left unmatched.

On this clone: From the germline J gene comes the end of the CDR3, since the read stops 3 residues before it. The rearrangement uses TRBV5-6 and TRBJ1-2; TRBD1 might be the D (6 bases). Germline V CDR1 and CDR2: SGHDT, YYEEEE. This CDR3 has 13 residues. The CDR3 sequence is CASTEGGAEGYTF. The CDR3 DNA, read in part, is TGTGCCAGCACCGAGGGGGGGGCTGAAGGC.

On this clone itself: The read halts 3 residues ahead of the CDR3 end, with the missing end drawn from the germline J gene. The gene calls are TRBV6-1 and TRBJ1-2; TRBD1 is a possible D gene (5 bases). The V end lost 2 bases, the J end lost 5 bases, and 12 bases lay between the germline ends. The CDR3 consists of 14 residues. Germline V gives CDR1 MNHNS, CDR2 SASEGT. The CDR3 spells CASSETGTGYGYTF. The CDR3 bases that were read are TGTGCCAGCAGTGAAACGGGAACAGGATATGGC.